The 26 T cell receptor beta chains given below trace back to one sample, sequenced in a study of T cells in Graves' hyperthyroidism and ophthalmopathy. Amplification yielded TCR beta CDR3 regions, with RNA transcripts as the source. The HTBI primer set was used in a first-round RT-PCR of the TCR CDR3. TCRdb reprocessed the multiplex PCR reads with MiXCR, giving one entry per CDR3 protein. This sample has roughly 500,000 distinct CDR3 sequences; around a quarter occur once, and the top ten carry about 11%. What was sequenced was blood. The source of these receptors is a woman aged 25-40 years with Graves' ophthalmopathy.

V usage is TRBV27 and J usage is TRBJ2-7; 10 bases map to TRBD1. V shed 2 bases, J shed 6 bases, and the junction held 7 bases outside the gene matches. The CDR3 runs to 15 residues. Germline CDR1 reads MNHEY; CDR2 reads SMNVEV (reference sequence). The CDR3 region has the DNA TGTGCCAGCAGTTTAGGGACAGGGGCTCTTAGCGAGCAGTACTTC. This translates into CASSLGTGALSEQYF.

Comment on this clonotype: Mismatch with germline at one junction end may stem from a read error. CDR3 sequence reads: CSVEVKMNTEASF. The CDR3 bases are TGCAGCGTTGAGGTCAAAATGAACACTGAAGCTTCCTTT. The V call is TRBV29-1, the J call TRBJ1-1; no reliable D call. CDR3 length: 13 amino acids. CDR1 and CDR2 from the germline V gene are SQVTM and ANQGSEA.

In this sample, this clonotype turned up a few times. The V gene is TRBV2, the J gene TRBJ1-5, with unresolved D. CDR3 length equals 14 residues. The ends were cut back, 3 bases at V and 5 bases at J, with 11 bases in the middle. Germline V lookup: CDR1 SNHLY, CDR2 FYNNEI. The CDR3 DNA reads TGTGCCAGCAGTGAGTGGCAGTCAGATCAGCCCCAGCATTTT. Translation gives CASSEWQSDQPQHF.

V is TRBV29-1 and J is TRBJ2-2, with D perhaps assigned TRBD1 or TRBD2 (5 bases each). The CDR3 is 14 amino acids. Germline-derived CDR1 and CDR2 are SQVTM and ANQGSEA. The V gene lost 3 bases and the J gene lost 6 bases, with 14 bases spanning the gap. DNA of the CDR3: TGCAGCGTTGATATCGGGGCGGAGTCCGGGGAGCTGTTTTTT. This sequence encodes CSVDIGAESGELFF.

At least ten counts were recorded for this clonotype. One junction end does not reproduce the germline sequence, and a read error may be involved. The chain employs TRBV3-1 and TRBJ1-1; D possibly corresponds to TRBD1 (6 bases). CDR3 length: 11 amino acids. Germline V lookup: CDR1 LGHDT, CDR2 YNNKEL (reference sequence). The DNA for the CDR3 is TGCGCCAGCAGCCAGGGGACTGAAGCTTTCTTT. Protein: CASSQGTEAFF.

This clonotype was counted ten times or more. This chain uses TRBV18 with TRBJ2-7, with D possibly matching TRBD1 (5 bases). CDR1 is KGHSH, CDR2 LQKENI, per germline. Trimming removed 2 bases from V and 2 bases from J, with 10 bases in between. This CDR3 has 14 amino acids. CDR3 sequence (DNA): TGTGCCAGCTCACCAAGGCAGGGAACCTACGAGCAGTACTTC. This sequence encodes CASSPRQGTYEQYF.

Many counts were recorded for this clonotype. The V gene is TRBV11-2, the J gene TRBJ1-2; 9 bases fit TRBD1. Germline CDR1 is SGHAT and CDR2 is FQNNGV. The CDR3 length is 16 residues. Losses at the gene ends were 5 bases for V and 4 bases for J; bases not matched to a gene: 11. CDR3 nucleotides: TGTGCCAGCAGCACGACAACAGGGGGCTTCGGCTATGGCTACACCTTC. Protein product: CASSTTTGGFGYGYTF.

This clonotype appeared many times. The chain has TRBV11-2 and TRBJ2-7; the D gene could be TRBD1 or TRBD2 (5 bases each). CDR3 size: 15 residues. Trimming cost V 5 bases and J 2 bases, with 16 bases left between them. The germline gives CDR1 SGHAT, CDR2 FQNNGV. CDR3 loop: CASSRVGQGPYEQYF. CDR3 sequence (DNA): TGTGCCAGCAGCCGCGTCGGGCAGGGACCCTACGAGCAGTACTTC.

The chain is built from TRBV19 and TRBJ1-1; D perhaps matches TRBD1 (5 bases). CDR1 and CDR2 from the germline V gene are LNHDA and SQIVND (reference sequence). The CDR3 totals 14 residues. V lost 3 bases to trimming and J lost 1 base, with 9 bases between them. The CDR3 spells CASSMGRRNTEAFF. The CDR3 DNA is TGTGCCAGTAGTATGGGACGGCGGAACACTGAAGCTTTCTTT.

The chain carries TRBV2 and TRBJ1-6, with D unresolved. There are 15 residues in the CDR3. Trimming removed 5 bases from V and 8 bases from J, with 16 bases in between. CDR1 and CDR2 from the germline V gene are SNHLY and FYNNEI. Written as DNA, the CDR3 is TGTGCCAGCAGTTCTGCGCCTGGAAGGGATTCACCCCTCCACTTT. Its protein is CASSSAPGRDSPLHF.

This clonotype was observed a few times. The chain combines TRBV18 with TRBJ1-1; TRBD1 is a possible D gene (5 bases). CDR1 KGHSH and CDR2 LQKENI come from the germline V gene. Trimming cost V 2 bases and J 5 bases, with 15 bases left between them. The CDR3 sequence is 15 residues long. The CDR3 nucleotides read TGTGCCAGCTCACCAGCCGGGACCCAAAGGACTGAAGCTTTCTTT. Protein product: CASSPAGTQRTEAFF.

There are a few counts of this clonotype. This chain uses TRBV20-1 with TRBJ2-7; the match to TRBD2 covers 8 bases. Trimming took 2 bases from V and 4 from J; bases not matched to a gene: 10. Looked up from germline, CDR1 is DFQATT and CDR2 is SNEGSKA (reference sequence). The CDR3 sequence is 15 residues long. The CDR3 spells CSARPPRGRRYEQYF. The CDR3 DNA reads TGCAGTGCTAGACCACCTCGCGGGAGGCGATACGAGCAGTACTTC.

This clonotype was counted many times. The CDR3 DNA sequence: TGCAGTGCTAGAAGTGGCAATTCCTACGAGCAGTACTTC. It is translated as CSARSGNSYEQYF. The gene calls are TRBV20-1 and TRBJ2-7; D is ambiguous. V was shortened by 2 bases and J by 1 base, with 9 bases between the two germline ends. The CDR3 is made up of 13 amino acids. Germline CDR1 is DFQATT and CDR2 is SNEGSKA (reference sequence).

This clonotype was picked up many times. The DNA of the CDR3 is TGTGCCAGCAGTGACGAGACAGGGGTCGAGCAGTACTTC. As protein: CASSDETGVEQYF. The genes are TRBV6-1 and TRBJ2-7; 8 nucleotides line up with TRBD1. Per the germline V gene, CDR1 is MNHNS and CDR2 is SASEGT. The CDR3 loop spans 13 amino acids. Trimming cost V 3 bases and J 6 bases; bases outside gene matches: 4.

This chain connects TRBV4-1 to TRBJ2-7; TRBD2 aligns across 7 bases. Per germline, CDR1 MGHRA and CDR2 YSYEKL. The CDR3 consists of 14 residues. The junction had 5 bases not matched to a gene; V was cut back by 4 bases and J by 2 bases. The DNA of the CDR3 is TGCGCCAGCAGCCCTAAGCGGGAAGCCTACGAGCAGTACTTC. It yields the protein CASSPKREAYEQYF.

This clonotype occurred a few times. This chain links TRBV6-2 or TRBV6-3 with TRBJ2-2; D unresolved. CDR1 and CDR2 from the germline V gene are MNHEY and SVGEGT. V gave up 2 bases and J gave up 1 base, with 8 bases separating them. The CDR3 length is 15 residues. The CDR3 here is CASSYSPGNTGELFF. The CDR3, as DNA: TGTGCCAGCAGTTACAGTCCCGGGAACACCGGGGAGCTGTTTTTT.

Turning to this clonotype: Likely a read error: the CDR3 ends without its conserved phenylalanine or tryptophan. The rearrangement links TRBV20-1 to TRBJ2-7, with D tentatively TRBD2 (5 bases). CDR3 size: 13 residues. The V end lost 6 bases, the J end lost 6 bases, and 18 bases lay between the germline ends. Germline values: CDR1 DFQATT, CDR2 SNEGSKA (reference sequence). DNA of the CDR3: TGCAGTGCCCCTGGACTCCAAGCTGCCGAGCAGTACTAC. It yields the protein CSAPGLQAAEQYY.

The chain combines TRBV6-5 with TRBJ1-5; possibly TRBD1 for D (5 bases). The CDR3 is 15 residues long. Deletions cut 2 bases from V and 5 bases from J, with 13 bases between. Germline CDR1 and CDR2: MNHEY and SVGAGI. CDR3 nucleotide sequence: TGTGCCAGCAGTTACCCACAGGCCGGCGATCAGCCCCAGCATTTT. Translated, it gives CASSYPQAGDQPQHF.

This clonotype came up a few times. This sequence joins TRBV18 and TRBJ2-2, with D unclear. CDR3 size: 13 residues. V lost 2 bases to trimming and J lost 6 bases, with 7 bases between them. In germline, CDR1 is KGHSH, CDR2 LQKENI. The CDR3 is CASSPGWSGELFF. CDR3 DNA sequence: TGTGCCAGCTCACCAGGGTGGTCCGGGGAGCTGTTTTTT.

Many counts were recorded for this clonotype. The J gene is TRBJ1-1, the V gene TRBV24-1; D remains ambiguous. Trimming left V 1 base short and J 5 bases short, with 4 bases between. CDR3 size: 12 residues. In germline, CDR1 is KGHDR, CDR2 SFDVKD. CDR3 residues: CATSDFGTEAFF. The CDR3 DNA reads TGTGCCACCAGTGATTTCGGGACTGAAGCTTTCTTT.

This clonotype appeared many times. The J gene is TRBJ2-7, the V gene TRBV27; no reliable D call. The CDR3 consists of 12 residues. Germline CDR1 and CDR2: MNHEY and SMNVEV (reference sequence). With 4 bases removed from V and 4 bases from J, the gap between germline ends came to 8 bases. In DNA form, the CDR3 reads TGTGCCAGCAGTTCCCGAGATTACGAGCAGTACTTC. It specifies CASSSRDYEQYF.

This clonotype came up a few times. The V call is TRBV6-1, the J call TRBJ1-1; no definite D call. The CDR3 is 13 residues long. The germline V gene has CDR1 MNHNS and CDR2 SASEGT. The V end lost 3 bases, the J end lost 4 bases, and 9 bases lay between the germline ends. CDR3 sequence: CASSEKGGTEAFF. Written as DNA, the CDR3 is TGTGCCAGCAGTGAGAAGGGCGGCACTGAAGCTTTCTTT.

The chain couples TRBV12-3 or TRBV12-4 to TRBJ1-1; D unresolved. The CDR3 spans 17 residues. V was clipped by 5 bases and J by 0 bases, with 19 bases between them. The CDR3 DNA sequence: TGTGCCAGCAGTGGAGCGGGAACTTGGGAGGTGAACACTGAAGCTTTCTTT. Its protein product is CASSGAGTWEVNTEAFF.

Only a few counts were recorded for this clonotype. The chain has TRBV12-3 or TRBV12-4 and TRBJ1-2, with D perhaps TRBD1 (6 bases). The CDR3 covers 15 residues. With 5 bases removed from V and 3 bases from J, the gap between germline ends came to 16 bases. For the CDR3, the DNA is TGTGCCAGCAGTGTAGGACAGATTGACGACTATGGCTACACCTTC. Protein: CASSVGQIDDYGYTF.

This clonotype was recorded a few times. Germline is not matched at one junction end, which may reflect a read error. The chain links TRBV28 to TRBJ2-2; tentatively, D is TRBD2 (5 bases). This CDR3 has 13 residues. Germline V gene data show CDR1 as MDHEN and CDR2 as SYDVKM. The CDR3 here is CASNLHNTGELCF. CDR3 DNA sequence: TGTGCCAGCAATTTACACAACACCGGGGAGCTGTGTTTT.

The chain couples TRBV5-1 to TRBJ2-2; D is possibly TRBD1 (6 bases). Germline assignment: CDR1 SGHRS and CDR2 YFSETQ. CDR3 length equals 16 residues. Trimming shortened V by 2 bases and J by 1 base, and 12 bases separated the two germline ends. CDR3 amino acids: CASSFLGAENTGELFF. CDR3 nucleotide sequence: TGCGCCAGCAGCTTCTTGGGGGCGGAGAACACCGGGGAGCTGTTTTTT.